The present entry profiles one T cell receptor (beta chain) with its context. The antigen remains unidentified. The data were taken from a study of vaccination and CD4 T cells after COVID-19. The CDR3 runs to 16 residues. V lost 2 bases to trimming and J lost 12 bases, with 25 bases between them. Germline V gives CDR1 MNHEY, CDR2 SVGAGI. Treatment reported: roughly 11-day PBMC culture with coronavirus spike peptide pools or control peptides (ViraFEST assay). Investigators obtained the unexposed donor's CD4+ T cells before the COVID-19 pandemic (2011-2018). Once obtained from cultured CD4+ T cells, the DNA was sequenced using the Oncomine TCR Beta short-read assay. One entry per CDR3 protein, called by TCRdb with MiXCR from the PCR reads. The data contain fewer than 8,500 distinct CDR3 sequences, around half of them seen just once; the ten biggest clones take up 30% to 35%.

The TCR sequence derives from a human donor in good health. V gene TRBV6-5 combines with J gene TRBJ1-1; D is undetermined. The sample was CD4+ T cells from blood, cultured in vitro. The CDR3: CASSYDVPRKGGRTFF. The CDR3 DNA sequence: TGTGCCAGCAGTTACGACGTACCGCGGAAGGGTGGAAGAACTTTCTTT.